This record looks at one TCR beta chain sequence and its context. Its target is not known. This sample also contains other DNA sequences that code for the same CDR3. This sample was taken from a study of cytomegalovirus exposure and HLA in healthy donors. Study observations and caveats: Upon later analysis, TCR association rates were observed to vary by HLA locus, being highest for DRB1 and lowest for HLA-C. From TCR beta sequences, most subjects' HLA-A and HLA-B alleles were reportedly predicted accurately. A prior analysis recorded that most TCR beta V segments were productive about 87% or about 30% of the time.

This CDR3 region has 13 residues. Germline loops: CDR1 MNHNS, CDR2 SASEGT. V lost 3 bases, J lost 5 bases, and 10 bases lay in between. PCR employed 60 Vbeta and 13 Jbeta primers. The table came from immunoSEQ multiplex PCR; TCRdb's copy has only in-frame clones and leaves some out. Among 150,000 to 200,000 clones listed, approximately 73% were seen once. Donors consisted of healthy bone marrow donors. The sequenced sample was PBMCs. The chain uses TRBV6-1 and TRBJ2-5; D unclear. This sequence originates from a man aged 30 to 39 in good health and CMV-seropositive. The CDR3 DNA reads as TGTGCCAGCAGTGAGCCTGGAGTTGAGACCCAGTACTTC. The encoded protein is CASSEPGVETQYF.